This entry is about one T cell receptor (beta chain). The data stem from a study of OX40 agonist ivuxolimab in advanced cancers. Study in general: Recorded diagnoses for dose-escalation patients were hepatocellular carcinoma, melanoma, renal cell or head and neck cancer.

At cycle 4 day 1, cycle 7 day 1, and baseline, blood was sampled. Per germline, CDR1 LNHDA and CDR2 SQIVND (reference sequence). The CDR3 has 15 amino acids. Trimming cost V 3 bases and J 2 bases; bases outside gene matches: 4. Only in-frame clones appear in the TCRdb table, and some are missing; sequencing was by immunoSEQ multiplex PCR. This sample carries tens of thousands of clones, 88% of them seen once, and the ten largest clones take approximately 3.2%. Sequencing was performed on CD4+ or CD8+ T cells sorted from blood, taken in a trial of the OX40 agonist ivuxolimab. The chain links TRBV19 to TRBJ2-1; the match to TRBD1 covers 7 bases. The sequence was obtained from an adult with an advanced solid tumor such as melanoma, head and neck, liver or kidney cancer. The CDR3 nucleotides read TGTGCCAGTAGTATGGTACAGGGGACCTACAATGAGCAGTTCTTC. It encodes CASSMVQGTYNEQFF. Using reference TRBV19 and TRBJ2-1 for the parts outside the CDR3, the full variable domain is DGGITQSPKYLFRKEGQNVTLSCEQNLNHDAMYWYRQDPGQGLRLIYYSQIVNDFQKGDIAEGYSVSREKKESFPLTVTSAQKNPTAFYLCASSMVQGTYNEQFFGPGTRLTVL.